Sequencing of this TCR beta chain was carried out in a study of OX40 agonist ivuxolimab in advanced cancers. The wider study: Eligibility rules accepted prior anti-PD-1, anti-PD-L1 or anti-CTLA-4 therapy, and approximately 40% had some.

Overall study findings and caveats: Expanded clones were, on average, more numerous among CD8+ T cells than CD4+. No determination was made of the antigen specificity of the expanded peripheral T cells. At 0.1-3.0 mg/kg, partial responders had clonal expansion among the lowest observed.

This clone was observed a few times. Its antigen is as yet unknown. Germline lookup yields CDR1 LGHNA and CDR2 YSLEER. Trimming cost V 0 bases and J 4 bases; bases outside gene matches: 12. The CDR3 sequence is 18 residues long. The repertoire was sequenced with immunoSEQ multiplex PCR; TCRdb's copy has only in-frame clones and lacks some. The data show 85,000 to 90,000 clones, with about 94% seen just once and 1% to 1.3% held by the top ten. V usage is TRBV4-3 and J usage is TRBJ2-1; 7 bases map to TRBD2. The clonotype originates from an adult with an advanced solid tumor such as melanoma, head and neck, liver or kidney cancer. The specimen was CD4+ or CD8+ T cells sorted from blood, collected in a trial of the OX40 agonist ivuxolimab. CDR3 region: CASSQDPHRLAAYNEQFF. The CDR3 DNA follows: TGCGCCAGCAGCCAAGATCCCCACCGACTAGCTGCGTACAATGAGCAGTTCTTC.